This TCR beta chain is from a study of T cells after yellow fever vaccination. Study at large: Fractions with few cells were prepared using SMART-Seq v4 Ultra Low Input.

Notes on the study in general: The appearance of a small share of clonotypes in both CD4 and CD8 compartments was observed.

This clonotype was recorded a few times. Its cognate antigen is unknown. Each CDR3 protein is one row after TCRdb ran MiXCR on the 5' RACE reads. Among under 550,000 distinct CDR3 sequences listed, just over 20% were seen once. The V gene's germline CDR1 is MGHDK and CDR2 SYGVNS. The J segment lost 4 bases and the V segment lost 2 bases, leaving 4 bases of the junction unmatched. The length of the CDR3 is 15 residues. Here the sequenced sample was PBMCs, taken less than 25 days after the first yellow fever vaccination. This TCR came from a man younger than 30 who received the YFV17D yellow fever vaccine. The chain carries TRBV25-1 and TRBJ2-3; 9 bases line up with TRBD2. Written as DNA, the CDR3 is TGTGCCAGCAGTGAACGCGGGGGGGCCCCAGATACGCAGTATTTT. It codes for CASSERGGAPDTQYF.